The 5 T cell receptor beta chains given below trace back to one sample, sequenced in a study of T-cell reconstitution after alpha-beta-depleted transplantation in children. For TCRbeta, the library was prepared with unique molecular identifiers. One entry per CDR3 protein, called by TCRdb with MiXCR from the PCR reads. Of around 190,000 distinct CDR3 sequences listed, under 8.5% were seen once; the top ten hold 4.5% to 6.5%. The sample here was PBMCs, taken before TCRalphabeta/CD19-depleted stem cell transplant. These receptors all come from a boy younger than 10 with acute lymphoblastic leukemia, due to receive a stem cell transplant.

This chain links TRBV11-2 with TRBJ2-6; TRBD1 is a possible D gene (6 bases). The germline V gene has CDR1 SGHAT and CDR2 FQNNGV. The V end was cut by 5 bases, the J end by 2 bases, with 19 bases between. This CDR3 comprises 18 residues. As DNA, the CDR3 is TGTGCCAGCAGCCAGAGGGGGAGCCCATCCGCTGGGGCCAACGTCCTGACTTTC. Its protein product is CASSQRGSPSAGANVLTF.

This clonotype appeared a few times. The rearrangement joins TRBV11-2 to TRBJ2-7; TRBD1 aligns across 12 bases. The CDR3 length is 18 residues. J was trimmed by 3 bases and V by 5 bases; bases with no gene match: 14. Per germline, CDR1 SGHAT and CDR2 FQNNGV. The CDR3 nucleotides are TGTGCCAGCAGCCACGGGACAGGGGGCGCGAGTAGTCGCTACGAGCAGTACTTC. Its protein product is CASSHGTGGASSRYEQYF.

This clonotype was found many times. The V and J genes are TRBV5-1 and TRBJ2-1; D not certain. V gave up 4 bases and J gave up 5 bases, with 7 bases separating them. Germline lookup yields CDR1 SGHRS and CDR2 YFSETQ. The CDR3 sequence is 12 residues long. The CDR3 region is CASSTENNEQFF. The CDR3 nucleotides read TGCGCCAGCAGCACAGAGAACAATGAGCAGTTCTTC.

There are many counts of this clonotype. CDR3 bases: TGCAGCGTTAGGTACACAGATACGCAGTATTTT. Its protein is CSVRYTDTQYF. The gene calls are TRBV29-1 and TRBJ2-3; no reliable D call. There are 11 residues in the CDR3. Germline CDR1 is SQVTM and CDR2 is ANQGSEA. The V gene lost 5 bases and the J gene lost 2 bases, with 5 bases spanning the gap.

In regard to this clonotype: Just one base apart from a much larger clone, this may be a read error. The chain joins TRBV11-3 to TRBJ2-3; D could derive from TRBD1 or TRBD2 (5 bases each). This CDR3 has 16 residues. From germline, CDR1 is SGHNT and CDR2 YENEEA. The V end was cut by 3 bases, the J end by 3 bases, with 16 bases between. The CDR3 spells CASSLMGQRATDTQYF. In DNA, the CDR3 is TGTGCCAGCAGCTTGATGGGGCAGAGGGCGACAGATACGCAGTATTTT.